The clone carrying this T cell receptor (beta chain) was counted at least ten times. Germline CDR1 MDHEN, CDR2 SYDVKM. This CDR3 has 16 amino acids. J lost 0 bases, V lost 9 bases, and 11 bases had no gene match. This specimen comes from a study of CD8 T cells in ankylosing spondylitis. TCRdb independently ran MiXCR on the 5' RACE reads; one entry per CDR3 protein. Found here are about 200,000 distinct CDR3 sequences, roughly 24% of them singletons; the top ten hold 5% to 8%. The rearrangement uses TRBV28 and TRBJ2-3; 8 nucleotides align to TRBD1. The TCR comes from a male donor with ankylosing spondylitis or in good health (not recorded which). The sample consisted of blood, either unsorted or a sorted T cell fraction (not recorded which). The CDR3: CASKPLGQASTDTQYF. CDR3 coding DNA: TGTGCCAGTAAACCTTTGGGACAGGCAAGCACAGATACGCAGTATTTT. Combining the CDR3 with reference TRBV28 and TRBJ2-3 gives the whole variable domain DVKVTQSSRYLVKRTGEKVFLECVQDMDHENMFWYRQDPGLGLRLIYFSYDVKMKEKGDIPEGYSVSREKKERFSLILESASTNQTSMYLCASKPLGQASTDTQYFGPGTRLTVL.